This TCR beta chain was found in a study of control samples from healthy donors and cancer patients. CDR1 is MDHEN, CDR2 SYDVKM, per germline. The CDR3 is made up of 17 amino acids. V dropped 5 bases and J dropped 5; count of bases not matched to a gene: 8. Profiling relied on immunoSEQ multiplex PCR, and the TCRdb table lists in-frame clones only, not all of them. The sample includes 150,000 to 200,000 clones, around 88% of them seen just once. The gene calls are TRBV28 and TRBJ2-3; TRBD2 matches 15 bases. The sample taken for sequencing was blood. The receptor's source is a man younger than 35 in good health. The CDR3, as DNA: TGTGCCAGCAGTGGGACTAGCGGGGGGCCTGGGATAGATACGCAGTATTTT. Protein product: CASSGTSGGPGIDTQYF.